The following is a T cell receptor beta chain sequence with its context. Its specificity is unknown. V gave up 4 bases and J gave up 5 bases, with 16 bases separating them. The CDR3 is made up of 15 amino acids. In germline, CDR1 is MRHNA, CDR2 SNTAGT. The data were obtained in a study of OX40 agonist ivuxolimab in advanced cancers. Broader study findings: The study found among the lowest clonal expansion in partial responders at 0.1-3.0 mg/kg.

Produced via immunoSEQ multiplex PCR; TCRdb's table is partial and in-frame only. The repertoire holds 150,000 to 190,000 clones, 94% seen once, with 0.3% to 0.35% in the top ten. The chain combines TRBV6-4 with TRBJ2-3, with no clear D. Here the sequenced sample was CD4+ or CD8+ T cells sorted from blood, taken in a trial of the OX40 agonist ivuxolimab. The clonotype originates from an adult with an advanced solid tumor such as melanoma, head and neck, liver or kidney cancer. The CDR3, as DNA: TGTGCCAGCAGTGCGTGGGGTCCCTTTGGAGATACGCAGTATTTT. Residues: CASSAWGPFGDTQYF.